Listed below are T cell receptor beta chains from one sample, sequenced in a study of early T cells in non-severe SARS-CoV-2 infection. TCRdb reprocessed the 5' RACE reads with MiXCR, giving one entry per CDR3 protein. Altogether roughly 51,000 distinct CDR3 sequences are present, 5.5% to 6.5% being singletons, with the ten largest covering about 3%. This specimen was whole blood, taken at baseline. The source is an adult who was a healthcare worker with PCR-confirmed SARS-CoV-2 infection or an uninfected control (not recorded which). Both conserved end residues are part of each CDR3. The order of the fields is clone size, D gene, V gene, J gene, CDR3 DNA, CDR3 protein. The D gene is left open where the match is weak. Size tells how often a clone was seen (once, few, many) or the class of an expanded clone, and some rows leave it out.

many	TRBD1	TRBV7-6	TRBJ1-4	TGTGCCAGCAGCGGGAGACAGGGGACTGAAAAACTGTTTTTT	CASSGRQGTEKLFF
many	TRBD1	TRBV20-1	TRBJ2-5	TGCAGTGCTGGACAGGGAGTTGAGGAGACCCAGTACTTC	CSAGQGVEETQYF
many	NA	TRBV3-1	TRBJ1-5	TGTGCCAGCAGCCAAGAACCGGGCAGGGAGGACAATCAGCCCCAGCATTTT	CASSQEPGREDNQPQHF
many	NA	TRBV12-3/TRBV12-4	TRBJ1-6	TGTGCCAGCAGTAGGACGGGACTCGGGAGCTCCTATAATTCACCCCTCCACTTT	CASSRTGLGSSYNSPLHF
many	TRBD1	TRBV7-2	TRBJ2-2	TGTGCCAGCAGCTTAGCGGGGCCAGGGGGCGCTGGCACCGGGGAGCTGTTTTTT	CASSLAGPGGAGTGELFF
NA	NA	TRBV29-1	TRBJ1-3	TGCAGCGTTGTCGTCGGGGTGTATGGAAACACCATATATTTT	CSVVVGVYGNTIYF
many	NA	TRBV29-1	TRBJ1-1	TGCAGCTTTACTCGGGGCACTGAAGCTTTCTTT	CSFTRGTEAFF
NA	NA	TRBV7-2	TRBJ2-7	TGTGCCAGCAGCCTCGGGACCGGCCATGGGTCCTACGAGCAGTACTTC	CASSLGTGHGSYEQYF
many	NA	TRBV11-3	TRBJ2-2	TGTGCCAGCAGCTTAGGCCCGCTCGGGGAGCTGTTTTTT	CASSLGPLGELFF
many	NA	TRBV5-5	TRBJ2-1	TGTGCCAGCAGCTTGGCACAGGAACGCTACAATGAGCAGTTCTTC	CASSLAQERYNEQFF
NA	NA	TRBV5-5	TRBJ2-2	TGTGCCAGCGTAAAGGAAGAGACCGGGGAGCTGTTTTTT	CASVKEETGELFF
many	NA	TRBV6-6	TRBJ1-1	TGTGCCAGCATTAAGGGAGGCAGCGACACTGAAGCTTTCTTT	CASIKGGSDTEAFF
NA	NA	TRBV11-2	TRBJ2-5	TGTGCCAGCAGCTTAACCACTGGGCCCCAGTACTTC	CASSLTTGPQYF
many	TRBD1	TRBV6-5	TRBJ1-6	TGTGCCAGCAGAACTCAGGGGGGCCACTATAATTCACCCCTCCACTTT	CASRTQGGHYNSPLHF
NA	NA	TRBV30	TRBJ1-3	TGTGCCTGGAGTGTAGCCAGGGGAAACACCATATATTTT	CAWSVARGNTIYF
many	NA	TRBV7-2	TRBJ2-2	TGTGCCAGCAGCTTAGCGGCGGTCACCGGGGAGCTGTTTTTT	CASSLAAVTGELFF
many	NA	TRBV5-6	TRBJ1-4	TGTGCCAGCAGCTTGCACATCATCAATGAAAAACTGTTTTTT	CASSLHIINEKLFF
many	NA	TRBV7-2	TRBJ2-5	TGTGCCAGCAGACCCCCAGGCGGCGGCCAAGAGACCCAGTACTTC	CASRPPGGGQETQYF
many	NA	TRBV7-9	TRBJ1-1	TGTGCGGCCGGTAGGGGGGCTGATTTGTTCACTGAAGCTTTCTTT	CAAGRGADLFTEAFF
many	TRBD1	TRBV12-3/TRBV12-4	TRBJ1-2	TGTGCCAGCAGTTACCGGACAGGGGGTTGGGGCTACACCTTC	CASSYRTGGWGYTF
few	TRBD2	TRBV11-2	TRBJ2-3	TGTGCCAGCAGCTTCCGCGGGGGGGCCGTTCTTCCAGATACGCAGTATTTT	CASSFRGGAVLPDTQYF
many	TRBD1	TRBV11-2	TRBJ2-1	TGTGCCAGCAGCAGGACAGGGGATGAGCAGTTCTTC	CASSRTGDEQFF
NA	NA	TRBV11-3	TRBJ2-7	TGTGCCAGCAGCCCAGGGGCGGTTGGGGGTTACGAGCAGTACTTC	CASSPGAVGGYEQYF
many	NA	TRBV7-9	TRBJ2-3	TGTGCCAGCAGCTTATTTGTGGGGGGCACAGATACGCAGTATTTT	CASSLFVGGTDTQYF
NA	NA	TRBV28	TRBJ2-5	TGTGCCAGCAGTCTTTCGCCTCGATCTGGGGGGACCCAGTACTTC	CASSLSPRSGGTQYF
many	NA	TRBV28	TRBJ1-1	TGTGCCAGCAGTTTGGGCCGCAAGAACACTGAAGCTTTCTTT	CASSLGRKNTEAFF
NA	NA	TRBV10-3	TRBJ1-1	TGTGCCATCAGTCTCCTCCCGGGGGAGGGGGGCTCTGAAGCTTTCTTT	CAISLLPGEGGSEAFF
many	NA	TRBV21-1	TRBJ2-3	TGTGCCAGCAGCTCCCGGACAGCACGCACAGATACGCAGTATTTT	CASSSRTARTDTQYF
few	TRBD2	TRBV12-3/TRBV12-4	TRBJ2-5	TGTGCCAGCACCCTCATAGCGGGGGGGCCTTCAGAGACCCAGTACTTC	CASTLIAGGPSETQYF
NA	NA	TRBV11-3	TRBJ2-3	TGTGCCAGCAGCCCCAGGGGTGGTGCAGATACGCAGTATTTT	CASSPRGGADTQYF
few	TRBD1	TRBV9	TRBJ2-7	TGTGCCAGCAGCCGGGACAGGGGGCGGAACGAGCAGTACTTC	CASSRDRGRNEQYF
few	TRBD2	TRBV12-3/TRBV12-4	TRBJ2-1	TGTGCCAGCAGTTTTAGCGGGGCATACAATGAGCAGTTCTTC	CASSFSGAYNEQFF
few	TRBD1	TRBV6-2/TRBV6-3	TRBJ1-1	TGTGCCAGCAAACGAAGCCTGGGTTCCGGGACAGGGGGCGCCGACCCTGAAGCTTTCTTT	CASKRSLGSGTGGADPEAFF
many	TRBD1	TRBV7-8	TRBJ1-2	TGTGCCAGCAGCCCAAGAAACACAGGGGCTAACGGCTACACCTTC	CASSPRNTGANGYTF
few	NA	TRBV5-1	TRBJ1-1	TGCGCCAGCAAAACCGGAGGCGGGCGGGCGATCACTGAAGCTTTCTTT	CASKTGGGRAITEAFF
many	TRBD1	TRBV18	TRBJ1-5	TGTGCCAGCTCTTCAGGGGGTAGTAGCAATCAGCCCCAGCATTTT	CASSSGGSSNQPQHF
NA	NA	TRBV6-2/TRBV6-3	TRBJ1-1	TGTGCCAGCAGTTTGGACCGCACTGAAGCTTTCTTT	CASSLDRTEAFF
many	TRBD1	TRBV7-2	TRBJ1-1	TGTGCCAGCAGCTCCCCCGGGACAGGGAGCACTGAAGCTTTCTTT	CASSSPGTGSTEAFF
many	TRBD2	TRBV7-8	TRBJ2-1	TGTGCCAGCAGTCGACTAGCGGGGACCTACAATGAGCAGTTCTTC	CASSRLAGTYNEQFF
NA	TRBD1	TRBV18	TRBJ1-2	TGTGCCAGCTCACCCGAGGGACAGGGGCCTACTAACTATGGCTACACCTTC	CASSPEGQGPTNYGYTF
many	NA	TRBV7-2	TRBJ2-7	TGTGCCAGCAGCTTGGGGCGCGAGCAGTACTTC	CASSLGREQYF